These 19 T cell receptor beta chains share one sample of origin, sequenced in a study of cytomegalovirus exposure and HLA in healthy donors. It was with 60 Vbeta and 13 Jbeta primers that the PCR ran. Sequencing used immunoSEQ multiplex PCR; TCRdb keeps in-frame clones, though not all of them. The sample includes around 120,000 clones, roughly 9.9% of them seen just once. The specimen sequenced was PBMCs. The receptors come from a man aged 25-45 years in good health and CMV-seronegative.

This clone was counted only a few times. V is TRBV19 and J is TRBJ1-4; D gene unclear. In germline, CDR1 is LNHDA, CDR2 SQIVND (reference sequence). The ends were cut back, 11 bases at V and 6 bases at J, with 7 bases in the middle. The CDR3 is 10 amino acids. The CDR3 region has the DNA TGTGCCGGCGGGTATGAAAAACTGTTTTTT. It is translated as CAGGYEKLFF.

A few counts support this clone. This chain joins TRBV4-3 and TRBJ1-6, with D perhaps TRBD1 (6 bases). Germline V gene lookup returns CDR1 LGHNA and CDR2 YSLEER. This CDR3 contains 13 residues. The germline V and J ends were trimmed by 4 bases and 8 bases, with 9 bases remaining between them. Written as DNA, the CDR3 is TGCGCCAGCAGCCCGGACAGTCATTCACCCCTCCACTTT. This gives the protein CASSPDSHSPLHF.

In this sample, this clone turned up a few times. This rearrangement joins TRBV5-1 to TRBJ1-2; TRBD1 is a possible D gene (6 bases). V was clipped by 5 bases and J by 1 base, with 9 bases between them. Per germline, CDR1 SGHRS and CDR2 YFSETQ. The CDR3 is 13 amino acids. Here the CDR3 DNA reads TGCGCCAGCAGGCCAGGGGTTAACTATGGCTACACCTTC. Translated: CASRPGVNYGYTF.

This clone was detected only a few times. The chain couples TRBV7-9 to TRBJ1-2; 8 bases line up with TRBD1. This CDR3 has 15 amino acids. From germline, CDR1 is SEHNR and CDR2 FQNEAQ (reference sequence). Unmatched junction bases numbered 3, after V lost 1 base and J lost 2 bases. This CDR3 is CASSLGQGPNYGYTF. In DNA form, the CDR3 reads TGTGCCAGCAGCTTAGGACAGGGGCCCAACTATGGCTACACCTTC.

The CDR3 nucleotides are TGTGCCAGCAGCTTTTACAGTGTCGAGACCCAGTACTTC. This sequence encodes CASSFYSVETQYF. The chain employs TRBV5-6 and TRBJ2-5, with no clear D. Germline lookup yields CDR1 SGHDT and CDR2 YYEEEE. V lost 2 bases and J lost 5, with 10 bases in between. The CDR3 spans 13 residues.

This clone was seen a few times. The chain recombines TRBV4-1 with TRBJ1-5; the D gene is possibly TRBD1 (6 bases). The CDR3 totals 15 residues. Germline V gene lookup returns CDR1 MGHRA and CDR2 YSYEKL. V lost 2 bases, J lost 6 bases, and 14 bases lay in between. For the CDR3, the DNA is TGCGCCAGCAGCCAACTAACAGGGTCTGGTCAGCCCCAGCATTTT. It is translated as CASSQLTGSGQPQHF.

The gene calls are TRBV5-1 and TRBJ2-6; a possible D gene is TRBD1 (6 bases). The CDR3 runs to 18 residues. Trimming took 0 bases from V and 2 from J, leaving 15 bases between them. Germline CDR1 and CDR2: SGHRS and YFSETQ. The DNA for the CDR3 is TGCGCCAGCAGCTTGGCCGCGTACAGGGCCGCTGGGGCCAACGTCCTGACTTTC. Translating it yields CASSLAAYRAAGANVLTF.

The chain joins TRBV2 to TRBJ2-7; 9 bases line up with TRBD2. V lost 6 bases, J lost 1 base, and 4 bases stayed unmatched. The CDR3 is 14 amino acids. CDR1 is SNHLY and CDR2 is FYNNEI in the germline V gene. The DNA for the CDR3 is TGTGCCAGCAGCTGGACTAGCGATTCCTACGAGCAGTACTTC. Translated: CASSWTSDSYEQYF.

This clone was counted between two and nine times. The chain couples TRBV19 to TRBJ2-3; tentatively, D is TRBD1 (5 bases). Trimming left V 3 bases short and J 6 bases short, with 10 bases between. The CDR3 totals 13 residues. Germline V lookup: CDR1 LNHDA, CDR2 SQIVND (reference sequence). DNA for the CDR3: TGTGCCAGTAGTATTGGGGCCGGGGATACGCAGTATTTT. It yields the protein CASSIGAGDTQYF.

The CDR3 loop reads CASGLSGNEKLFF. In DNA, the CDR3 is TGTGCTAGTGGTTTAAGCGGTAATGAAAAACTGTTTTTT. The chain is built from TRBV12-5 and TRBJ1-4, with D unclear. Germline loops: CDR1 LGHNT, CDR2 FRNRAP. Trimming left V 3 bases short and J 4 bases short, with 6 bases between. This CDR3 region has 13 residues.

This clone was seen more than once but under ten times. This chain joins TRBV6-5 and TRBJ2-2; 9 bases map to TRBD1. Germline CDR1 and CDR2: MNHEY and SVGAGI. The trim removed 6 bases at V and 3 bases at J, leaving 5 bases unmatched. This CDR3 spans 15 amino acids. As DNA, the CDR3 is TGTGCCAGCAGCTCCACAGGGGGCGACACCGGGGAGCTGTTTTTT. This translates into CASSSTGGDTGELFF.

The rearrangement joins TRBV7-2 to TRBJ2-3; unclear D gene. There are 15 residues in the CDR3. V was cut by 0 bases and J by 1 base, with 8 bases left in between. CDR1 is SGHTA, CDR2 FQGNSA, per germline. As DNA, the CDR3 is TGTGCCAGCAGCTTAGCCTCGGTTGGCACAGATACGCAGTATTTT. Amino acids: CASSLASVGTDTQYF.

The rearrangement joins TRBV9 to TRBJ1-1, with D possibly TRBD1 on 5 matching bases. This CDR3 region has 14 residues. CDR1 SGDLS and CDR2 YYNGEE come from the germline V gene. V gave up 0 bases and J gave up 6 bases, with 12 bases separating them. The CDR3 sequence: CASSVDPGKAEAFF. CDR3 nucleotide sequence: TGTGCCAGCAGCGTAGATCCAGGGAAGGCTGAAGCTTTCTTT.

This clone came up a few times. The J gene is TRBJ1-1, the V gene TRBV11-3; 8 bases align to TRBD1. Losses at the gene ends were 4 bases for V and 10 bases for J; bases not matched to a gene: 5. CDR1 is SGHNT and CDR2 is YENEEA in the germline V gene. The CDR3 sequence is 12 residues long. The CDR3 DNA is TGTGCCAGCAGCTCCGGCACAGGGGGAGCTTTCTTT. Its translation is CASSSGTGGAFF.

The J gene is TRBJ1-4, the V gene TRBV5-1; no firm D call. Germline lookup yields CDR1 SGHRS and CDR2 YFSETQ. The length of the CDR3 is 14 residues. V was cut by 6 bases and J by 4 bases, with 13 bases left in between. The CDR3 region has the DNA TGCGCCAGCACCTGGGCGGGGTATAATGAAAAACTGTTTTTT. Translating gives CASTWAGYNEKLFF.

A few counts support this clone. CDR3 nucleotide sequence: TGTGCCAGCAGCCCAGTAGGGGCGAGCTCCTACAATGAGCAGTTCTTC. This gives the protein CASSPVGASSYNEQFF. The V gene is TRBV7-8, the J gene TRBJ2-1, with D tentatively TRBD1 (5 bases). The CDR3 loop spans 16 amino acids. V shed 5 bases and J shed 0 bases, with 14 bases lying between them. From germline, CDR1 is SGHVS and CDR2 FQNEAQ.

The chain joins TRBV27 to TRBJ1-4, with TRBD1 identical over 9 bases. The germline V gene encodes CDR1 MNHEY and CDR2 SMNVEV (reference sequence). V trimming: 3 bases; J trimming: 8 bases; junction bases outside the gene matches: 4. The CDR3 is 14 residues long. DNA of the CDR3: TGTGCCAGCAGTTTGGACAGGGGTGGGGAAAAACTGTTTTTT. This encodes CASSLDRGGEKLFF.

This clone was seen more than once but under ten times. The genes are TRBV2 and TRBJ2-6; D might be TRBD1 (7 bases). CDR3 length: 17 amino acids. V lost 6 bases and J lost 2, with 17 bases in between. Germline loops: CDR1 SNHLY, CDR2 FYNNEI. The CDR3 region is CASRHRQGGTGANVLTF. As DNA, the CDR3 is TGTGCCAGCAGGCACAGACAGGGAGGAACTGGGGCCAACGTCCTGACTTTC. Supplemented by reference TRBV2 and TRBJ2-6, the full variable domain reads EPEVTQTPSHQVTQMGQEVILRCVPISNHLYFYWYRQILGQKVEFLVSFYNNEISEKSEIFDDQFSVERPDGSNFTLKIRSTKLEDSAMYFCASRHRQGGTGANVLTFGAGSRLTVL.

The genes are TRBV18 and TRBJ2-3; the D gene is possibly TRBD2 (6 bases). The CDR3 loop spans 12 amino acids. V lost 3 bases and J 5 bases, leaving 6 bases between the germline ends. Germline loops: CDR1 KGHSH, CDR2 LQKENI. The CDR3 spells CASSPGGDTQYF. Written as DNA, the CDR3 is TGTGCCAGCTCACCGGGGGGAGATACGCAGTATTTT.